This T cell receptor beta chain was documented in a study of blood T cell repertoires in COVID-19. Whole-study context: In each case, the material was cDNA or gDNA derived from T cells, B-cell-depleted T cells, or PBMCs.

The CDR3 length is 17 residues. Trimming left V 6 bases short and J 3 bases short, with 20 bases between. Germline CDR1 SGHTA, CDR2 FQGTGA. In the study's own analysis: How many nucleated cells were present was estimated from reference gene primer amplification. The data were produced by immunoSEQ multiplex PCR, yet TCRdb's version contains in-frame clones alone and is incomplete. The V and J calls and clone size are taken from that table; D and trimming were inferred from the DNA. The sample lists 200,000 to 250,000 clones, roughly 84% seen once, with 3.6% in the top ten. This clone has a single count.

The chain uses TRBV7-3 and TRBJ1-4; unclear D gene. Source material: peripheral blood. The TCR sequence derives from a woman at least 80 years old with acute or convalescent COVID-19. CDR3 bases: TGTGCCAGCAGACCTCGTCGAGTTGTGTTTTCTAATGAAAAACTGTTTTTT. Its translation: CASRPRRVVFSNEKLFF.